This T cell receptor (beta chain) was captured by sequencing in a study of T cell repertoires in cytomegalovirus infection. Study-wide background: The authors relied on CMV epitopes, both recently identified HLA-C-restricted and well-studied HLA-B-restricted. A matching HLA type, together with CMV infection, was signaled by public TCR beta signatures.

On this clonotype itself: Its matching antigen is unknown.

MiXCR, run by TCRdb on the reads, gives a single entry per CDR3 protein. Of around 900,000 distinct CDR3 sequences in the sample, under 40% are singletons; the top ten hold roughly 13%. Study-level results: Within the response measured ex vivo, HLA-C-restricted CMV-specific TCR beta clonotypes were dominant. Identification of carriers of CMV plus the relevant HLA was performed using cumulative public TCR beta family frequency.

Germline CDR1 MNHNY, CDR2 SVGAGI (reference sequence). V was pared by 2 bases and J by 1 base, with 15 bases of the junction left unmatched. This CDR3 contains 19 residues. The chain employs TRBV6-6 and TRBJ2-7, with 9 nucleotides matching TRBD1. The TCR originated in a human donor in good health (CMV status not recorded). Some clones in this sample may be carry-over from other donors' samples. This specimen was cultured CD8+ T cells from PBMCs, taken from culture after CMV antigen stimulation. The CDR3 loop reads CASSYLLHPGQGSSYEQYF. The DNA of the CDR3 is TGTGCCAGCAGTTACCTCTTACATCCGGGACAGGGTTCGTCCTACGAGCAGTACTTC.